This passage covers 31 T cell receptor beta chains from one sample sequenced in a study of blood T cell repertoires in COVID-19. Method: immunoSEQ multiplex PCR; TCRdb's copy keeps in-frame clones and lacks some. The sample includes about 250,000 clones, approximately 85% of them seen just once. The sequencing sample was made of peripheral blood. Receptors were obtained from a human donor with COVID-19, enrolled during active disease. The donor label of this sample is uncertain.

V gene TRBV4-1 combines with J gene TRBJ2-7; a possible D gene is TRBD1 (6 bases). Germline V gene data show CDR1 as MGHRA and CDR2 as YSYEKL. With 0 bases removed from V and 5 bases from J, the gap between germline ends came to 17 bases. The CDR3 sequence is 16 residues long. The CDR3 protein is CASSQEVNRVGDEQYF. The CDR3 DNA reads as TGCGCCAGCAGCCAAGAAGTCAACAGGGTAGGGGACGAGCAGTACTTC.

CDR3 DNA: TGTGCCAGCAGTTTTCCTTATCAGCCCCAGCATTTT. Amino acid sequence: CASSFPYQPQHF. V and J are TRBV12-3 or TRBV12-4 and TRBJ1-5; D gene ambiguous. This CDR3 has 12 residues. V was pared by 3 bases and J by 5 bases, with 5 bases between.

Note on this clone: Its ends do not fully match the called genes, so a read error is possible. For the CDR3, the DNA is TGTGCCAGCAGCTTGGAGGGACAGGGCCTCCTCTTC. The encoded protein is CASSLEGQGLLF. The V call is TRBV5-6, the J call TRBJ2-1; 9 bases are a match to TRBD1. Germline-derived CDR1 and CDR2 are SGHDT and YYEEEE. This CDR3 is 12 amino acids long.

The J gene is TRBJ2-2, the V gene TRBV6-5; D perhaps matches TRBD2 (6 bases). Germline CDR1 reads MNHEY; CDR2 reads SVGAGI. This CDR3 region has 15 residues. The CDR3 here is CVADGRPSSTGELFF. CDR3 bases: TGTGTGGCAGATGGGAGGCCCAGTAGTACCGGGGAGCTGTTTTTT.

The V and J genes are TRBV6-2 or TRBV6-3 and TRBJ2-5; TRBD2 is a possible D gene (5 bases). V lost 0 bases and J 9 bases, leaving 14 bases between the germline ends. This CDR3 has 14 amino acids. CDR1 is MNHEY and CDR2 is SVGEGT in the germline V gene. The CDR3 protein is CASSYSLGATAQYF. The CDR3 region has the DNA TGTGCCAGCAGTTACTCTTTGGGAGCAACGGCCCAGTACTTC.

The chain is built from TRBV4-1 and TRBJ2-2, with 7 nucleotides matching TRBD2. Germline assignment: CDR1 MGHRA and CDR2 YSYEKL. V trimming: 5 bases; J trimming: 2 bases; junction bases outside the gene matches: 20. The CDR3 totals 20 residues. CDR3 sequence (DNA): TGCGCCAGCAGCGACGCCCTTACTAGCGTGGGGCCCTCTAACACCGGGGAGCTGTTTTTT. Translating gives CASSDALTSVGPSNTGELFF.

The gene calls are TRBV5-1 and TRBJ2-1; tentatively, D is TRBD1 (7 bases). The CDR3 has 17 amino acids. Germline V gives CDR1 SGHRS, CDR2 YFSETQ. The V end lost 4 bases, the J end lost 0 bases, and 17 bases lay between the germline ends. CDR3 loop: CASSTRQGGSSYNEQFF. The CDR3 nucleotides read TGCGCCAGCAGCACCCGCCAGGGGGGTAGCTCCTACAATGAGCAGTTCTTC.

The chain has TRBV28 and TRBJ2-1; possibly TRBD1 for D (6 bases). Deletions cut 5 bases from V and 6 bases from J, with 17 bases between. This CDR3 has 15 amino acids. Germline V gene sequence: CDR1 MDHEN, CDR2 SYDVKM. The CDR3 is CASSRGGGSRNEQFF. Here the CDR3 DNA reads TGTGCCAGCAGTAGAGGTGGGGGCTCTCGCAATGAGCAGTTCTTC. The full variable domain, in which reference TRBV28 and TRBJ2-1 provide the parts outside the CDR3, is DVKVTQSSRYLVKRTGEKVFLECVQDMDHENMFWYRQDPGLGLRLIYFSYDVKMKEKGDIPEGYSVSREKKERFSLILESASTNQTSMYLCASSRGGGSRNEQFFGPGTRLTVL.

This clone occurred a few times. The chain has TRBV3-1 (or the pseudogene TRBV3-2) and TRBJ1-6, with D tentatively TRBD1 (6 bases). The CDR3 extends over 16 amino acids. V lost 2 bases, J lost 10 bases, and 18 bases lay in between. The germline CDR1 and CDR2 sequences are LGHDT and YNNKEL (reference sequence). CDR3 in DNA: TGTGCCAGCAGCCAACCACAGGGTGTGGGGGACTCACCCCTCCACTTT. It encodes CASSQPQGVGDSPLHF.

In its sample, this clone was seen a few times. In DNA, the CDR3 is TGCGCCAGCAGCTTGGCTCGGGGTCGCTCCTACAATGAGCAGTTCTTC. Translated, it gives CASSLARGRSYNEQFF. The rearrangement uses TRBV5-1 and TRBJ2-1; D possibly corresponds to TRBD2 (5 bases). This CDR3 is built from 16 residues. V gave up 0 bases and J gave up 0 bases, with 10 bases separating them. Germline V gene sequence: CDR1 SGHRS, CDR2 YFSETQ.

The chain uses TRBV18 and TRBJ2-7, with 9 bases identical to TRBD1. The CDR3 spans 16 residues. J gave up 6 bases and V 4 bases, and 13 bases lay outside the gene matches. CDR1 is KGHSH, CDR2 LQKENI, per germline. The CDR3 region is CASSLSSGDRVVEQYF. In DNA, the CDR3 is TGTGCCAGCTCACTTAGTTCCGGGGACAGGGTTGTCGAGCAGTACTTC.

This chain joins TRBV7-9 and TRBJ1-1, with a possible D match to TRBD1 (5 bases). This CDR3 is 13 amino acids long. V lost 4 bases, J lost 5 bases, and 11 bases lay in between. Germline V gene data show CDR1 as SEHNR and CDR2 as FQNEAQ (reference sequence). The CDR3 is CASSWQGITEAFF. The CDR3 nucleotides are TGTGCCAGCAGCTGGCAGGGCATAACTGAAGCTTTCTTT.

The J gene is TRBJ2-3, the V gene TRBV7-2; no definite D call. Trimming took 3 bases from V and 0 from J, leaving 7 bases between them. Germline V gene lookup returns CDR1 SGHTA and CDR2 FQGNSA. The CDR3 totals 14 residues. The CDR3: CASSFDSSTDTQYF. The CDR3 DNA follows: TGTGCCAGCAGCTTTGACTCAAGCACAGATACGCAGTATTTT.

As DNA, the CDR3 is TGTGCCAGCAGTTTCGCAGGGGGAGAGACCCAGTACTTC. Translation gives CASSFAGGETQYF. The rearrangement joins TRBV28 to TRBJ2-5; 7 bases fit TRBD1. CDR1 is MDHEN, CDR2 SYDVKM, per germline. V shed 3 bases and J 4 bases; nucleotides not matched to a gene: 2. This CDR3 has 13 residues.

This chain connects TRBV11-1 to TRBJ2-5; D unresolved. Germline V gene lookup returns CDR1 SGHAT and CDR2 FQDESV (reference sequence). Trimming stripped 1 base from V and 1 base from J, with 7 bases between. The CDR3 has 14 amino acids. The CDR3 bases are TGTGCCAGCAGCTTAGGGGCAGGCCAAGAGACCCAGTACTTC. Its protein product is CASSLGAGQETQYF.

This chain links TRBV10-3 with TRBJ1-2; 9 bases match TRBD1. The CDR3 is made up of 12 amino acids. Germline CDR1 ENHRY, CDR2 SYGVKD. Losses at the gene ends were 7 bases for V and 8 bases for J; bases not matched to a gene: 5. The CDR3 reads CAITLTGGGYTF. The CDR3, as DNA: TGTGCCATCACTTTGACAGGGGGAGGCTACACCTTC.

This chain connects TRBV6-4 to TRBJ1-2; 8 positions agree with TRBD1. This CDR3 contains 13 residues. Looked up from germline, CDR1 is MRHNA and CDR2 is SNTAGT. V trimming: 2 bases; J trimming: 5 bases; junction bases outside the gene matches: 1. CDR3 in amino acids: CASSDTGGYGYTF. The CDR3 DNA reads TGTGCCAGCAGTGACACAGGGGGATATGGCTACACCTTC.

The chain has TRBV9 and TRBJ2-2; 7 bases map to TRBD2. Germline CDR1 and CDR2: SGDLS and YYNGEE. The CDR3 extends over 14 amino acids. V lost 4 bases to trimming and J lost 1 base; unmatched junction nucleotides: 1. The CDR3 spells CASSLAVNTGELFF. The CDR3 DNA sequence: TGTGCCAGCAGCCTAGCGGTGAACACCGGGGAGCTGTTTTTT.

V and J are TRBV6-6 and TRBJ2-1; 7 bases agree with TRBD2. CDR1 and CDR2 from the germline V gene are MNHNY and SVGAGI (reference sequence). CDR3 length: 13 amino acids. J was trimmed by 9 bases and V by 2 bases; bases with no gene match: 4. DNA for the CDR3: TGTGCCAGCAGTTACCCGACTAGCTCTGAGCAGTTCTTC. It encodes CASSYPTSSEQFF.

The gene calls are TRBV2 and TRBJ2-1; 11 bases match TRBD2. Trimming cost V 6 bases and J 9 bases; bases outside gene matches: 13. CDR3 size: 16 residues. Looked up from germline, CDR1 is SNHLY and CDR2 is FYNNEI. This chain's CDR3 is CASREDSGRARGEQFF. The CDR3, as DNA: TGTGCCAGCAGGGAGGATAGCGGGAGGGCGAGGGGTGAGCAGTTCTTC.

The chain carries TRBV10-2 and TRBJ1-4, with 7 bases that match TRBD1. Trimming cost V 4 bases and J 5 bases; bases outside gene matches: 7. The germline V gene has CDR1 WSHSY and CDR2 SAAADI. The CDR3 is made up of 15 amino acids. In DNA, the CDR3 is TGCGCCAGCAGTGTCGCGGGACAGAGCAATGAAAAACTGTTTTTT. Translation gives CASSVAGQSNEKLFF.

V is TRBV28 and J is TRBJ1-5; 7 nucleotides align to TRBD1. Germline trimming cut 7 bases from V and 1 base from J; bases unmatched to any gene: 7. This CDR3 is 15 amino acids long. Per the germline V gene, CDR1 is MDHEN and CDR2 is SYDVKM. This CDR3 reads CASNPRGRSNQPQHF. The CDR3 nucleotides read TGTGCCAGCAACCCCAGGGGGAGAAGCAATCAGCCCCAGCATTTT.

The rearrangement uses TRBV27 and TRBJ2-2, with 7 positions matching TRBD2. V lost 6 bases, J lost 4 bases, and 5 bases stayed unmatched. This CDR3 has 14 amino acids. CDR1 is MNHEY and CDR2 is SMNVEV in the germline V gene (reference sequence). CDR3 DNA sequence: TGTGCCAGCAGCAGCGGGACTACCACCGGGGAGCTGTTTTTT. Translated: CASSSGTTTGELFF.

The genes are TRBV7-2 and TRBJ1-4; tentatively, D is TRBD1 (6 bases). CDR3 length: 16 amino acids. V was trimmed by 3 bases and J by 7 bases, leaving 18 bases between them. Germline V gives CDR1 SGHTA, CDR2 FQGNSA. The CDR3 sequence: CASSLNPTGSSEKLFF. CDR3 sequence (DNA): TGTGCCAGCAGCTTGAATCCTACAGGGAGCAGTGAAAAACTGTTTTTT.

CDR3: CASSAEGAGITEAFF. CDR3 DNA: TGTGCCAGCAGCGCCGAGGGGGCAGGGATCACTGAAGCTTTCTTT. The gene calls are TRBV9 and TRBJ1-1, with TRBD1 identical over 7 bases. V gave up 3 bases and J gave up 4 bases; unmatched junction bases: 9. Germline CDR1 and CDR2: SGDLS and YYNGEE. The CDR3 is 15 amino acids.

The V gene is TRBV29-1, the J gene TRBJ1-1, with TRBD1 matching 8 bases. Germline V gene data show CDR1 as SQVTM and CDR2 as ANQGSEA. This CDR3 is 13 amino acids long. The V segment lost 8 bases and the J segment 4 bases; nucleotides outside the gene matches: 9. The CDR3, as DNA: TGCAGCATCCAGGGGGCGAGGGGCACTGAAGCTTTCTTT. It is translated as CSIQGARGTEAFF.

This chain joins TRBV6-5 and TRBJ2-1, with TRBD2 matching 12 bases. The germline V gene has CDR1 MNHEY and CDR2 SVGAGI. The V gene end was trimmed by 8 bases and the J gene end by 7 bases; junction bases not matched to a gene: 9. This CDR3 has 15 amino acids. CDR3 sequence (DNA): TGTGCCAGCTGGACTAGCGGGAATTCATGGAATGAGCAGTTCTTC. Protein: CASWTSGNSWNEQFF.

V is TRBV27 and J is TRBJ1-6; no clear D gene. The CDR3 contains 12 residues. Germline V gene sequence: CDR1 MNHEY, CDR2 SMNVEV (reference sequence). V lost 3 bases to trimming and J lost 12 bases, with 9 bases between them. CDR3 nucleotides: TGTGCCAGCAGTTTCCCCTCGGGACCCCTCCACTTT. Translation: CASSFPSGPLHF.

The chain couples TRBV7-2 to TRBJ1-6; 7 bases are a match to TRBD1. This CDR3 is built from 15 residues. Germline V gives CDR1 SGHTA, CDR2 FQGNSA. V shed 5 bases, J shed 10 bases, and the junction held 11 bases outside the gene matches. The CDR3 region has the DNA TGTGCCAGCAGCCCGGATAACAGGGGAGTCTCACCCCTCCACTTT. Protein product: CASSPDNRGVSPLHF.

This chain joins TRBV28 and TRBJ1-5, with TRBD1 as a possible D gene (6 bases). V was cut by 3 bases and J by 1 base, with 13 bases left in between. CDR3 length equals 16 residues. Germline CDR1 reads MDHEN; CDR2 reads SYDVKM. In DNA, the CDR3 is TGTGCCAGCAGTTTTCCCCAGGGGCCAAGCAATCAGCCCCAGCATTTT. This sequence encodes CASSFPQGPSNQPQHF.

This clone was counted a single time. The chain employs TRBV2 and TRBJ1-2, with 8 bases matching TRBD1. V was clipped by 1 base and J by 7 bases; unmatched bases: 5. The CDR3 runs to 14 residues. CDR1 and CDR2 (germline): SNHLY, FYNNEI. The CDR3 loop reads CASSEVQGAGGYTF. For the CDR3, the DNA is TGTGCCAGCAGTGAAGTCCAGGGGGCTGGTGGCTACACCTTC.